The clone carrying this T cell receptor beta chain was counted a few times. Antigen unknown. The study pooled second doses at about 4 or about 12 weeks. Germline lookup yields CDR1 MGHDK and CDR2 SYGVNS. This CDR3 has 15 residues. V dropped 8 bases and J dropped 5 bases, with 16 bases sitting between them. Assay used: immunoSEQ multiplex PCR; TCRdb lists only in-frame clones, some missing. The sample shows 110,000 to 150,000 clones, just over 90% of them seen only once. These data belong to a study of T cell responses to AZD1222 COVID-19 vaccine. Overall study results and limits: CD4 TCRs linked to vaccination spanned spike, dominating at 160-218 and 743-854. Mostly white British, mostly female donors; authors suggested clonal diversity may be underestimated. Repertoires were obtained only post-peak T cell response.

This chain connects TRBV25-1 to TRBJ1-6, with a possible D match to TRBD1 (5 bases). This clonotype originated in an adult who received the AZD1222 COVID-19 vaccine. The starting material was peripheral blood, obtained 28 days after the second AZD1222 dose. The CDR3 loop is CASQSPGTNNSPLHF. CDR3 nucleotides: TGTGCCAGCCAGTCCCCGGGGACCAATAATTCACCCCTCCACTTT.